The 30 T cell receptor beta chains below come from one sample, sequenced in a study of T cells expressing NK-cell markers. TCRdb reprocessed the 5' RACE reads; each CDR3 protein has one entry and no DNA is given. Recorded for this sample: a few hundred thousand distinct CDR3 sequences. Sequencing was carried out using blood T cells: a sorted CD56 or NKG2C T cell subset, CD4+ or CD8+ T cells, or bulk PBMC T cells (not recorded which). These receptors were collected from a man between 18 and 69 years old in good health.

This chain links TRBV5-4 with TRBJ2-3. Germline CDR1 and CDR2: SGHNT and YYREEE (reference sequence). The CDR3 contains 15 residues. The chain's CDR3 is CASSLDSRNGDTQYF.

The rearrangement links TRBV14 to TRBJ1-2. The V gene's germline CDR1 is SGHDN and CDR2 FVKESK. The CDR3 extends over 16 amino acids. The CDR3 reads CASSQGTWTANYGYTF.

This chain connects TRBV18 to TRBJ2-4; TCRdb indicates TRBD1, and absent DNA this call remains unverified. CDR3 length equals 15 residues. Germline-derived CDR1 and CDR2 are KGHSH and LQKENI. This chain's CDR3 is CASSPGEHRKNIQYF. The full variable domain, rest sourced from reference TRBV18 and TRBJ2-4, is NAGVMQNPRHLVRRRGQEARLRCSPMKGHSHVYWYRQLPEEGLKFMVYLQKENIIDESGMPKERFSAEFPKEGPSILRIQQVVRGDSAAYFCASSPGEHRKNIQYFGAGTRLSVL.

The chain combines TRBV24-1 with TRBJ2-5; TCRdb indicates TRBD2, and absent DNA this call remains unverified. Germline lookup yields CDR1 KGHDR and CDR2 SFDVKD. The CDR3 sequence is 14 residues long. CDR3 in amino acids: CATSYRAPQETQYF.

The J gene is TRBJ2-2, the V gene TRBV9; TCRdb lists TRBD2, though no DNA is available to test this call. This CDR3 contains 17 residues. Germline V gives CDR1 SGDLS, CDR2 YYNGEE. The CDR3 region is CASSARTSGGGTGELFF. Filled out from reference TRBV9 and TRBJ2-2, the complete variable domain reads DSGVTQTPKHLITATGQRVTLRCSPRSGDLSVYWYQQSLDQGLQFLIQYYNGEERAKGNILERFSAQQFPDLHSELNLSSLELGDSALYFCASSARTSGGGTGELFFGEGSRLTVL.

This CDR3 is CASSQLSSAPYNEQFF. This chain links TRBV12-3 or TRBV12-4 with TRBJ2-1; TCRdb names TRBD2, which stays unverified in the absence of DNA. This CDR3 has 16 residues.

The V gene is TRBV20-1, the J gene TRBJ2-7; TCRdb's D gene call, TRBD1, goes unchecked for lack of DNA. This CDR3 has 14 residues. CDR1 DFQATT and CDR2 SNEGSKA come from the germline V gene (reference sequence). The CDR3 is CSATSGQKDYEQYF.

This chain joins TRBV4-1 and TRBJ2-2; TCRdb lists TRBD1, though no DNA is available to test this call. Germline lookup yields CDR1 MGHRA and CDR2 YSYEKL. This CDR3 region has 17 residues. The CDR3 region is CASSQEVTPGVGGELFF.

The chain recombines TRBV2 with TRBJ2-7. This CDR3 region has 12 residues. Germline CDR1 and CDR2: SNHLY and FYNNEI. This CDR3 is CASIQTPYEQYF.

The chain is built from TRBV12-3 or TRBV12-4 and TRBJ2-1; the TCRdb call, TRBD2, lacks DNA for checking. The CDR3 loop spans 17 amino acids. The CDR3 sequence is CASSLARDSRTYNEQFF.

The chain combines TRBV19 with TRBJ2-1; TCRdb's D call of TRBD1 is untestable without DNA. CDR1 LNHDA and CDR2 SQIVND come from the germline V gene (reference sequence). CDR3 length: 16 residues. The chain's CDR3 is CASSPGTVSSYNEQFF.

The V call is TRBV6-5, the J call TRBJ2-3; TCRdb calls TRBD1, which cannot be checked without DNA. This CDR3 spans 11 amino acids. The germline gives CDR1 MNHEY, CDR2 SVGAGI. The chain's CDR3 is CASSPGTSQYF.

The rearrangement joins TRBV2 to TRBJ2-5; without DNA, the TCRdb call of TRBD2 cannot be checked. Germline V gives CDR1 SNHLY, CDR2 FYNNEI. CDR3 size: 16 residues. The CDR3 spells CASRPGLADFKETQYF.

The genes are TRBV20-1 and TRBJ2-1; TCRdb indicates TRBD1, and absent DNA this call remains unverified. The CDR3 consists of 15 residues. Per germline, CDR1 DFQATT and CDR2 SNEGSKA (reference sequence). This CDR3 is CSARGQGLYLNEQFF.

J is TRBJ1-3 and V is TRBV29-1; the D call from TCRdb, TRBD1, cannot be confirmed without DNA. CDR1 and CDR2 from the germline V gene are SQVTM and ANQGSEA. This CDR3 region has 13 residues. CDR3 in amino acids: CSVGQVAGNTIYF.

Here the CDR3 reads CASSLRGIEPQHF. This sequence joins TRBV12-3 or TRBV12-4 and TRBJ1-5. The length of the CDR3 is 13 residues.

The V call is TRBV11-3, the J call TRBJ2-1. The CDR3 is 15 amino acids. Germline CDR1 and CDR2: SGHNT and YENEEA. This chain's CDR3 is CASSRGVGGRNEQFF.

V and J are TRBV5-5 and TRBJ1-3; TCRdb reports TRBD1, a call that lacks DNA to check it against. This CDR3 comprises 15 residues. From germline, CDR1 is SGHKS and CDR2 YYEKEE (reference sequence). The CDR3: CASSRNRDRGATIYF.

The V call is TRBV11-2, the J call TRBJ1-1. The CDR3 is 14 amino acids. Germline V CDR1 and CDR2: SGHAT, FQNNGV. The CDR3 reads CASSNTDRNTEAFF.

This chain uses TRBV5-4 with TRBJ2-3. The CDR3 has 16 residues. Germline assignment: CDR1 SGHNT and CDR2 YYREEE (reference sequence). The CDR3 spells CASSLEVQETTDTQYF.

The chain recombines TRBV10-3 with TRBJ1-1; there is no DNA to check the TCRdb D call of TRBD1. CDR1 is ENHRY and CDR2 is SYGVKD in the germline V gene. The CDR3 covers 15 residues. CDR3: CAISERGVDRTEAFF.

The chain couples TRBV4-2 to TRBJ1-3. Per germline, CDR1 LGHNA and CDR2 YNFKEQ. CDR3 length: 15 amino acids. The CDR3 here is CASSREGARGNTIYF.

The CDR3 protein is CASSPTLNTGELFF. The rearrangement joins TRBV7-9 to TRBJ2-2. From germline, CDR1 is SEHNR and CDR2 FQNEAQ (reference sequence). There are 14 residues in the CDR3.

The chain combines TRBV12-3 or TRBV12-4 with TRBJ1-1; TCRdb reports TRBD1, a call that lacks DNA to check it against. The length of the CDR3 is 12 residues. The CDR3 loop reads CASSYGQGSSFF.

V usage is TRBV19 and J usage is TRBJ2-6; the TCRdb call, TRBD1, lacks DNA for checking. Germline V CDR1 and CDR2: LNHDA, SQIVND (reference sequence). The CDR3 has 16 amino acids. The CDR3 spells CASSGAGESGANVLTF.

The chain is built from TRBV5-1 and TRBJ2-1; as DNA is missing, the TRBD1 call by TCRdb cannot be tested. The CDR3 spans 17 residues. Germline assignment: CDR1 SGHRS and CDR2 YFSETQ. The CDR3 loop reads CASSSGQGSPSYNEQFF. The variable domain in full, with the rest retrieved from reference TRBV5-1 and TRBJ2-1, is KAGVTQTPRYLIKTRGQQVTLSCSPISGHRSVSWYQQTPGQGLQFLFEYFSETQRNKGNFPGRFSGRQFSNSRSEMNVSTLELGDSALYLCASSSGQGSPSYNEQFFGPGTRLTVL.

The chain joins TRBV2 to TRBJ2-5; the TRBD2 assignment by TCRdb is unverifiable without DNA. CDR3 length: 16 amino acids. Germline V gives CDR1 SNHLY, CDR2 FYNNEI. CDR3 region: CASSRHSGGVQETQYF. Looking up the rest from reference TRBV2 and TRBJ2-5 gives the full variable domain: EPEVTQTPSHQVTQMGQEVILRCVPISNHLYFYWYRQILGQKVEFLVSFYNNEISEKSEIFDDQFSVERPDGSNFTLKIRSTKLEDSAMYFCASSRHSGGVQETQYFGPGTRLLVL.

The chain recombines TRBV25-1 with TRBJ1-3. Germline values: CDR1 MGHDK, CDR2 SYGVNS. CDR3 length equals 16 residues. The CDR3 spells CASSDLRTASGNTIYF.

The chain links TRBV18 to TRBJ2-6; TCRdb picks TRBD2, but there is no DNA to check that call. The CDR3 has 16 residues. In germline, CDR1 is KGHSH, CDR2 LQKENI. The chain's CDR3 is CASSPPTRAGANVLTF.

Here the CDR3 reads CASSLNVDRGQGYTF. The chain is built from TRBV7-2 and TRBJ1-2; checking the TCRdb D call of TRBD1 is not possible without DNA. CDR3 length: 15 residues. Germline V lookup: CDR1 SGHTA, CDR2 FQGNSA.